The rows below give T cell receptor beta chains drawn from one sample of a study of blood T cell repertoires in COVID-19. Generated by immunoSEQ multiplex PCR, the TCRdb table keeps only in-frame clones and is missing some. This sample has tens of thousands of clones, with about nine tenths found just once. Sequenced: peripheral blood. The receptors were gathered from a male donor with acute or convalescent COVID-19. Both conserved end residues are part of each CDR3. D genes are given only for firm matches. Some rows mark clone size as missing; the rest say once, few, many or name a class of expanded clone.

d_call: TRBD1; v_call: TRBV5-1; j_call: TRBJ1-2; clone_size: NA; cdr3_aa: CASSLDGQGGHGYTF; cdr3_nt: TGCGCCAGCAGCTTGGATGGACAGGGTGGGCATGGCTACACCTTC
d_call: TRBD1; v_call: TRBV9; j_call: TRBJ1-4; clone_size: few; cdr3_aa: CASSAGTGRNEKLFF; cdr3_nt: TGTGCCAGCAGCGCGGGGACAGGGAGGAATGAAAAACTGTTTTTT
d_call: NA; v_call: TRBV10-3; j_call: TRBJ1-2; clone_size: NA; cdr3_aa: CAISESERGQGSYTF; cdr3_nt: TGTGCCATCAGTGAGTCGGAGAGGGGTCAGGGGAGCTACACCTTC
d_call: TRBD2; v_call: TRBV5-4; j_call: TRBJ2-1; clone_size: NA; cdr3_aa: CASSIRSGGAYNEQFF; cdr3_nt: TGTGCCAGCAGCATTCGTAGCGGGGGGGCCTACAATGAGCAGTTCTTC
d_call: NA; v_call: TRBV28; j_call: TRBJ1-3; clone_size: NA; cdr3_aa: CASSLGGSGNTIYF; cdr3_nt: TGTGCCAGCAGTCTAGGGGGCTCTGGAAACACCATATATTTT
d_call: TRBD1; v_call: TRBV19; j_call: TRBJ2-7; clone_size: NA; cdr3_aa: CASSPHTGTGDYEQYF; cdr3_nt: TGTGCCAGTAGTCCTCACACCGGGACAGGCGACTACGAGCAGTACTTC
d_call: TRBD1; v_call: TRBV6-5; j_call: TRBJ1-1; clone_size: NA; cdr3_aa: CASTAGQGWNTEAFF; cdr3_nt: TGTGCCAGCACCGCGGGACAGGGCTGGAACACTGAAGCTTTCTTT
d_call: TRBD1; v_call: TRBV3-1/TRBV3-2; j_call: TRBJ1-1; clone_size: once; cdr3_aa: CASSLGQGREAFF; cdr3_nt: TGTGCCAGCAGCCTCGGACAGGGAAGGGAAGCTTTCTTT
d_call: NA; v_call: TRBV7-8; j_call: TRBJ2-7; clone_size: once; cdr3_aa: CASSTGPEAYEQYF; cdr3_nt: TGTGCCAGCAGCACAGGACCCGAAGCCTACGAGCAGTACTTC
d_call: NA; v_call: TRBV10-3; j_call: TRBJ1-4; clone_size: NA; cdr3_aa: CAISDKGTTNEKLFF; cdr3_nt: TGTGCCATCAGTGATAAGGGGACAACTAATGAAAAACTGTTTTTT
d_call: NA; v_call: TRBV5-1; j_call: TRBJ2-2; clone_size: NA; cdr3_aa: CASSLSGANTGELFF; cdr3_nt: TGCGCCAGCAGCTTGTCCGGGGCGAACACCGGGGAGCTGTTTTTT
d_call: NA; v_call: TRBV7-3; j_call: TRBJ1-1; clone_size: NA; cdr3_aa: CASSTSPPGHFQNTEAFF; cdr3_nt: TGTGCCAGCAGCACCTCACCTCCGGGACACTTCCAGAACACTGAAGCTTTCTTT
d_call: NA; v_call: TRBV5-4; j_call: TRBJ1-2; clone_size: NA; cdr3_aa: CASSLGQGLNYGYTF; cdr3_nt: TGTGCCAGCAGCTTGGGCCAGGGGCTTAACTATGGCTACACCTTC
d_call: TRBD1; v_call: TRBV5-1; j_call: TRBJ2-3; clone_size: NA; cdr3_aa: CASSIGTGARTDTQYF; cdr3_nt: TGCGCCAGCAGCATAGGGACAGGGGCCCGCACAGATACGCAGTATTTT
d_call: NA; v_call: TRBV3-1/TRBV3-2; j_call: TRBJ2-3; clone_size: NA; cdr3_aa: CASSPGTGASWPDTQYF; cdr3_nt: TGTGCCAGCAGCCCGGGCACCGGTGCTAGCTGGCCAGATACGCAGTATTTT
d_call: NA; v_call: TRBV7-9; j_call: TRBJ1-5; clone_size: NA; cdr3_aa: CASSLRENQPQHF; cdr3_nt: TGTGCCAGCAGCTTAAGGGAGAATCAGCCCCAGCATTTT
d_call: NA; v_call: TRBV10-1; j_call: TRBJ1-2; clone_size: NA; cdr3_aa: CASSRTDNYGYTF; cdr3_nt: TGCGCCAGCAGCCGGACAGATAACTATGGCTACACCTTC
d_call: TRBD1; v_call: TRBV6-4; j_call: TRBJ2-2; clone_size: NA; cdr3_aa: CASSTGTANTGELFF; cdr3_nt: TGTGCCAGCAGTACAGGGACAGCGAACACCGGGGAGCTGTTTTTT
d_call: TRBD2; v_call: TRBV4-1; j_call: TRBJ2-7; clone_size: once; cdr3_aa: CASSQGHGTSGDEQYF; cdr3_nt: TGCGCCAGCAGCCAAGGTCACGGGACTAGCGGGGACGAGCAGTACTTC
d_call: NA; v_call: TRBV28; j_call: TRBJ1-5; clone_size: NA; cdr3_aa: CASSFRQGSNQPQHF; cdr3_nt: TGTGCCAGCAGTTTTAGGCAGGGTAGCAATCAGCCCCAGCATTTT
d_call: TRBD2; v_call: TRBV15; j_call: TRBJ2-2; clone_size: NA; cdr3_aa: CATSRGGRKEAGELFF; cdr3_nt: TGTGCCACCAGCCGGGGGGGACGGAAAGAGGCCGGGGAGCTGTTTTTT
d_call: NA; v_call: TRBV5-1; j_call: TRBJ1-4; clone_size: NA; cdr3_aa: CASSLAGVAEKLFF; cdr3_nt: TGCGCCAGCAGCTTGGCAGGGGTTGCTGAAAAACTGTTTTTT
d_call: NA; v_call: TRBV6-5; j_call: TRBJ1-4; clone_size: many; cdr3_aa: CASRDGAGENEKLFF; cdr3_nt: TGTGCCAGCAGGGACGGGGCAGGGGAAAATGAAAAACTGTTTTTT
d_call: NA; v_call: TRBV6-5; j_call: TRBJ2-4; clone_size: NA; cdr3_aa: CASIGGAKNIQYF; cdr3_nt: TGTGCCAGCATTGGCGGGGCCAAAAACATTCAGTACTTC
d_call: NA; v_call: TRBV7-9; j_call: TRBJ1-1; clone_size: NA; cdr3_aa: CASSFPGGGGSEAFF; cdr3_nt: TGTGCCAGCAGCTTCCCCGGGGGGGGAGGCTCAGAAGCTTTCTTT
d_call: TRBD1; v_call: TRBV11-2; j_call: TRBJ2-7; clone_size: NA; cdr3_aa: CASSLSDRGYEQYF; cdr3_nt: TGTGCCAGCAGCTTATCAGACAGGGGCTACGAGCAGTACTTC
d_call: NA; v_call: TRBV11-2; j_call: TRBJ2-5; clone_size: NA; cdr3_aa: CASSLRDSLYQETQYF; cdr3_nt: TGTGCCAGCAGCTTGCGGGACAGTTTGTACCAAGAGACCCAGTACTTC
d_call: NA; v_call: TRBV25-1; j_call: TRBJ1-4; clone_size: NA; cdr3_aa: CASSEYQGNEKLFF; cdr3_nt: TGTGCCAGCAGTGAATATCAGGGAAATGAAAAACTGTTTTTT
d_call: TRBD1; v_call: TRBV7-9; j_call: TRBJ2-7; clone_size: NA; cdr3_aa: CASSGEGQGTYEQYF; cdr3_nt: TGTGCCAGCAGCGGGGAGGGACAGGGAACCTACGAGCAGTACTTC
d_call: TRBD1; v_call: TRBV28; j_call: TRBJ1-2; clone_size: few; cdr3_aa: CASSAPGQDPGYTF; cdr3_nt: TGTGCCAGCAGTGCCCCGGGACAGGATCCTGGCTACACCTTC
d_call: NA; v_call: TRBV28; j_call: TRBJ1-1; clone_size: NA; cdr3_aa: CASSFPALGSMNTEAFF; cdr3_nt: TGTGCCAGCAGTTTCCCCGCGCTGGGCTCAATGAACACTGAAGCTTTCTTT
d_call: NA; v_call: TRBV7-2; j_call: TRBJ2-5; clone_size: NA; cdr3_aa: CASSLGGSQETQYF; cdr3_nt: TGTGCCAGCAGCTTAGGGGGCAGCCAAGAGACCCAGTACTTC
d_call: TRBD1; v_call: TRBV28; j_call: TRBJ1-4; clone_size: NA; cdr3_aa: CASTAGQINEKLFF; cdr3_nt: TGTGCCAGCACCGCGGGACAGATTAATGAAAAACTGTTTTTT
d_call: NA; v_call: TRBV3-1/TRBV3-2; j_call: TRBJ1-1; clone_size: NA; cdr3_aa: CASSQERETEAFF; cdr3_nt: TGTGCCAGCAGCCAAGAGAGGGAAACTGAAGCTTTCTTT
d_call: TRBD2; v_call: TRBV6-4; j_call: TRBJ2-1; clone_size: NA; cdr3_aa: CASSDFSGAYNEQFF; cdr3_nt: TGTGCCAGCAGTGATTTCAGCGGGGCCTACAATGAGCAGTTCTTC
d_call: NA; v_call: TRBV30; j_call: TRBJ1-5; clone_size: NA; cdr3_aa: CAWSVGPGGNQPQHF; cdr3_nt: TGTGCCTGGAGTGTAGGGCCAGGGGGCAATCAGCCCCAGCATTTT
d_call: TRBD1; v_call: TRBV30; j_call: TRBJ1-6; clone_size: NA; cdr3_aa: CAWSKKPGQGGSPLHF; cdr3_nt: TGTGCCTGGAGTAAAAAGCCGGGACAGGGGGGATCACCCCTCCACTTT
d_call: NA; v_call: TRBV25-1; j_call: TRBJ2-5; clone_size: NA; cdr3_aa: CASSESFQETQYF; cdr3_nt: TGTGCCAGCAGTGAATCGTTCCAAGAGACCCAGTACTTC
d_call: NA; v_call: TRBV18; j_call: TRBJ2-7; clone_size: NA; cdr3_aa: CASSLNSLTGIEQYF; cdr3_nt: TGTGCCAGCTCACTCAATTCTCTTACAGGGATCGAGCAGTACTTC
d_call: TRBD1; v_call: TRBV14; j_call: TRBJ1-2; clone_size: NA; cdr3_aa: CASSQVAGGNGGYTF; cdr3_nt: TGTGCCAGCAGCCAAGTTGCAGGGGGCAATGGTGGCTACACCTTC
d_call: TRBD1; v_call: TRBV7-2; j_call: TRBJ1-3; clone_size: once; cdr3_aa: CASSVSGTGASGNTIYF; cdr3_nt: TGTGCCAGCAGCGTATCCGGGACAGGGGCCTCTGGAAACACCATATATTTT
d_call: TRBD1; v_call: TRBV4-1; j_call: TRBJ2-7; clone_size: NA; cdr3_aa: CARRQGASYEQYF; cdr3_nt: TGCGCCAGACGACAGGGGGCATCCTACGAGCAGTACTTC
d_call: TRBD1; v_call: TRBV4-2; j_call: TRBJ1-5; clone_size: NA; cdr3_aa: CASSQATTGDQPQHF; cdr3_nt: TGTGCCAGCAGCCAAGCCACGACAGGGGATCAGCCCCAGCATTTT